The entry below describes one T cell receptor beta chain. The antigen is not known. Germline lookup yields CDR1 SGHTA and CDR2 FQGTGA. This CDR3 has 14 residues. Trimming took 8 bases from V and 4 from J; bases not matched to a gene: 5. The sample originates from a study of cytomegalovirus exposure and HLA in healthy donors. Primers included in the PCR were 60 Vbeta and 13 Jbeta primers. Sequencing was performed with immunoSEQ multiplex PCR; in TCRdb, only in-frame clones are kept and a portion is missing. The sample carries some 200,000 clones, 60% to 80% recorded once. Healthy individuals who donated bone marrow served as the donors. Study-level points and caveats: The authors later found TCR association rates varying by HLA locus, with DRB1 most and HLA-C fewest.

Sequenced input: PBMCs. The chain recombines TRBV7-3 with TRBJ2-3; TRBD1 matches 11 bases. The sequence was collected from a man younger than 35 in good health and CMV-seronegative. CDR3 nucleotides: TGTGCCAGCGGACAGGGGGCAAGGGCAGATACGCAGTATTTT. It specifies CASGQGARADTQYF.